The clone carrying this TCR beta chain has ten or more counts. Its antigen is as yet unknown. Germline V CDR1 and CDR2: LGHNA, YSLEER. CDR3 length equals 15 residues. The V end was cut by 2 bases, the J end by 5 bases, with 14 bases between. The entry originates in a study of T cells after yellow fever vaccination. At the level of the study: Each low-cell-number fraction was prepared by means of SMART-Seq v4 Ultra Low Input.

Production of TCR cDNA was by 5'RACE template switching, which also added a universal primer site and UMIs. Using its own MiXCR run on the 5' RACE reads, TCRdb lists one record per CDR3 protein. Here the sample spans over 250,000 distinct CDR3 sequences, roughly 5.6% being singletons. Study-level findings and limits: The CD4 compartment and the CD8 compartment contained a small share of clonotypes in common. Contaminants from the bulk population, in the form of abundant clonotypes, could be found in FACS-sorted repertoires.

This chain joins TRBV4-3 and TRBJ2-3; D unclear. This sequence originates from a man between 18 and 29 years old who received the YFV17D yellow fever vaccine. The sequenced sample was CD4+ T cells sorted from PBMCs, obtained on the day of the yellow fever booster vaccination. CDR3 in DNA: TGCGCCAGCAGCCAATGGGCGGACGCCCGAGATACGCAGTATTTT. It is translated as CASSQWADARDTQYF.